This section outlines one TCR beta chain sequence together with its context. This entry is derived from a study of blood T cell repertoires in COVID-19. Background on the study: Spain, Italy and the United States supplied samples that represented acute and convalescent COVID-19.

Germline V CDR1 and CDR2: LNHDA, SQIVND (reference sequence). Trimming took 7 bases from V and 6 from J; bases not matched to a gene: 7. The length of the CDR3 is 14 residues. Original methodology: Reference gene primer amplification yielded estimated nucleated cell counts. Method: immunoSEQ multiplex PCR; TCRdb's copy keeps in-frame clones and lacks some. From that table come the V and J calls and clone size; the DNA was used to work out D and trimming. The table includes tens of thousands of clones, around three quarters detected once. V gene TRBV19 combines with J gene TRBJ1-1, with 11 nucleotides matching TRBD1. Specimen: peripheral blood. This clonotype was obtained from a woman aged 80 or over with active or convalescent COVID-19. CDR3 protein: CASIPGQGGSEAFF. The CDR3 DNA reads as TGTGCCAGTATCCCGGGACAGGGGGGGTCTGAAGCTTTCTTT.